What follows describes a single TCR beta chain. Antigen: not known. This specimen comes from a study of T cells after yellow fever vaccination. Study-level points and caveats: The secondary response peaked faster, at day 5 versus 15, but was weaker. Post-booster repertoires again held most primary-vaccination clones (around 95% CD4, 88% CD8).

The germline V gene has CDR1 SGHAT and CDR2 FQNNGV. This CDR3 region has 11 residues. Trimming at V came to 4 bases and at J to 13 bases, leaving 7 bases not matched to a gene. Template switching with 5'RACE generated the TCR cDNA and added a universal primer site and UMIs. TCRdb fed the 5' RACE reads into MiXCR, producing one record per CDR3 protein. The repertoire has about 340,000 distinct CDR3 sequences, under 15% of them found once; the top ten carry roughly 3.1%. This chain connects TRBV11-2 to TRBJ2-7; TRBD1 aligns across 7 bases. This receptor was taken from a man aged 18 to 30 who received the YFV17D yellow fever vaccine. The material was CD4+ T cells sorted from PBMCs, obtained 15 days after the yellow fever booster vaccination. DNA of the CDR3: TGTGCCAGCAGCTCGACAGGGCCCCGTTACTTC. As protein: CASSSTGPRYF. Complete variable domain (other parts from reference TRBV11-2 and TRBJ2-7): EAGVAQSPRYKIIEKRQSVAFWCNPISGHATLYWYQQILGQGPKLLIQFQNNGVVDDSQLPKDRFSAERLKGVDSTLKIQPAKLEDSAVYLCASSSTGPRYFGPGTRLTVT.